This TCR beta chain was sequenced for a study of cytomegalovirus exposure and HLA in healthy donors. General study results and limits: A later analysis linked 15,000 to 20,000 TCR beta sequences to HLA alleles at 0.05 false discovery rate.

The PCR contained 60 Vbeta and 13 Jbeta primers. Original methodology: A follow-up analysis tallied around 76 million unique TCR beta chains, 9 million to 11 million shared. Sequenced by immunoSEQ multiplex PCR; TCRdb stores in-frame clones only, minus some. That table furnishes V, J and clone size, whereas the DNA furnished D and trimming. Of approximately 150,000 clones in the sample, 55% to 85% were seen once. Notes on this clone: As yet, its antigen is unknown.

Everyone who donated was a healthy bone marrow donor. V lost 1 base and J 4 bases, leaving 5 bases between the germline ends. The CDR3 spans 13 residues. Germline lookup yields CDR1 SGHNT and CDR2 YYREEE (reference sequence). Specimen: PBMCs. The J gene is TRBJ1-4, the V gene TRBV5-4, with D unresolved. The source of this sequence is a man between 35 and 55 years old in good health and CMV-seronegative. CDR3 residues: CASSLRYNEKLFF. DNA for the CDR3: TGTGCCAGCAGCTTGCGCTATAATGAAAAACTGTTTTTT.